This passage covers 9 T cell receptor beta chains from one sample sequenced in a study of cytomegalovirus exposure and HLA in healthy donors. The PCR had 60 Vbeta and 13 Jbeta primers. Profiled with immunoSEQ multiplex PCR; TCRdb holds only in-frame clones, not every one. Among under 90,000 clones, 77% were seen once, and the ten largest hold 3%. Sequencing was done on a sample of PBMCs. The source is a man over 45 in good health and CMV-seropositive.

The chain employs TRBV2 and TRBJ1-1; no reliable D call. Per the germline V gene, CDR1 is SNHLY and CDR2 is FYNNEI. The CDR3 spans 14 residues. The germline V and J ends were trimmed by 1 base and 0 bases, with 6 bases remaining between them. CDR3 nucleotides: TGTGCCAGCAGTGAAGAGCAATTGAACACTGAAGCTTTCTTT. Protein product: CASSEEQLNTEAFF.

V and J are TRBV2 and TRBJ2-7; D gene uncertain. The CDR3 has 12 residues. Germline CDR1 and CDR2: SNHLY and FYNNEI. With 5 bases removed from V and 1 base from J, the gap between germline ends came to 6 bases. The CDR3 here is CASSFRSYEQYF. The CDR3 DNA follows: TGTGCCAGCAGTTTCAGATCCTACGAGCAGTACTTC.

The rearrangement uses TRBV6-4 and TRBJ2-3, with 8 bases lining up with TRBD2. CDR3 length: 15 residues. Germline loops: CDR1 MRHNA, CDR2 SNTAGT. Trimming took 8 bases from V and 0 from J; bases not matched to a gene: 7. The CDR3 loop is CASSLSGASTDTQYF. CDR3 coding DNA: TGTGCCAGCTCCCTTAGCGGGGCTAGCACAGATACGCAGTATTTT.

The CDR3 here is CASSLVGLAHETQYF. DNA of the CDR3: TGTGCCAGCAGCTTAGTAGGCCTAGCCCACGAGACCCAGTACTTC. This chain uses TRBV7-9 with TRBJ2-5; perhaps TRBD2 as D (5 bases). V was shortened by 1 base and J by 5 bases, with 14 bases between the two germline ends. Germline CDR1 SEHNR, CDR2 FQNEAQ (reference sequence). This CDR3 is built from 15 residues.

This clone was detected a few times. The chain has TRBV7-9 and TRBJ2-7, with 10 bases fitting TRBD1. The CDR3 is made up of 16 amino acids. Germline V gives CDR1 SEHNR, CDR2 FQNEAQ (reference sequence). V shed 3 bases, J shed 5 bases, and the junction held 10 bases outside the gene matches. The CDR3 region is CASSFGAGQGKNEQYF. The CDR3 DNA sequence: TGTGCCAGCAGCTTTGGTGCGGGACAGGGGAAAAACGAGCAGTACTTC.

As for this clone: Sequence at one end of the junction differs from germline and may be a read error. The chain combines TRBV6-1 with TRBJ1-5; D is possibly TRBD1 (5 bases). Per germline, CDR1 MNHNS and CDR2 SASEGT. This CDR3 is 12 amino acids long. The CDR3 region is CAISDGGQPQHF. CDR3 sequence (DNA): TGTGCCATCAGTGACGGGGGTCAGCCCCAGCATTTT.

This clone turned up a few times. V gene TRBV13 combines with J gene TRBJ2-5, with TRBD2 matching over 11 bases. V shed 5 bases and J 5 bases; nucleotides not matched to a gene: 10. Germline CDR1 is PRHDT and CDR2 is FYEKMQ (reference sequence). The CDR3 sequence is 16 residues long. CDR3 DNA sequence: TGTGCCAGCAGCCACACTAGCGGGAGACGTGACGAGACCCAGTACTTC. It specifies CASSHTSGRRDETQYF.

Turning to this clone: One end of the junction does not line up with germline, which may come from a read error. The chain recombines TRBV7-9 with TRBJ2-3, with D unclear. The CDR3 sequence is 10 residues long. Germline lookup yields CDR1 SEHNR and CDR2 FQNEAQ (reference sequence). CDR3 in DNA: TGTTCCAGCAGCCCGGATACGCAGTATTTT. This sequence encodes CSSSPDTQYF.

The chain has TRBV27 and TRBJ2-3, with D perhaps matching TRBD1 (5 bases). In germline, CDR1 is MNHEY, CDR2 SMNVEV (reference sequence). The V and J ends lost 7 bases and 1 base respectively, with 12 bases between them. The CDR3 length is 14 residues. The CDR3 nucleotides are TGTGCCAGCATCAGGGCTGCCGGCACAGATACGCAGTATTTT. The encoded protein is CASIRAAGTDTQYF.